The 23 T cell receptor beta chains presented below share a single source sample, sequenced in a study of tissue T cells after allogeneic stem cell transplantation. Libraries were prepared by immunoSEQ multiplex PCR; TCRdb keeps only in-frame clonotypes and omits some of them. The data hold over 7,000 clones, with under 40% observed a single time. Time point in this sample: mouse harvest day 14 after allogeneic transplant. The graft held 10^6 splenic CD5+ T cells and 10^7 T-cell-depleted bone marrow cells. The sample comprised skin. These receptors originate from a female BALB/c mouse given C57BL/6 T cells with graft-versus-host disease after an allogeneic hematopoietic cell transplant.

As concerns this clone: Gene names refer to mouse genes. The CDR3 is cut off 1 residue early in the read; its end comes from the germline J gene. At the DNA level, this CDR3 is encoded by other sequences in the same sample as well. The rearrangement uses TRBV26 and TRBJ2-3; TRBD2 aligns across 11 bases. Germline assignment: CDR1 KGHPV and CDR2 FQNQEV (reference sequence). The CDR3 is made up of 16 amino acids. The trim removed 2 bases at V and 0 bases at J, leaving 1 base unmatched. This CDR3 is CASSLGTGGSAETLYF. The CDR3 DNA, read in part, is TGTGCCAGCAGTCTGGGGACTGGGGGTAGTGCAGAAACGCTGTAT.

In its sample, this clone is medium-sized (0.01 to 0.1%). Gene labels here are mouse ones. The sequenced fragment ends 1 residue before the CDR3 boundary, so the rest is inferred from the germline J gene. V is TRBV26 and J is TRBJ1-2, with 8 bases matching TRBD1. CDR1 and CDR2 from the germline V gene are KGHPV and FQNQEV (reference sequence). The CDR3 spans 14 residues. V lost 4 bases, J lost 5 bases, and 6 bases stayed unmatched. CDR3 DNA, as far as it was read: TGTGCCAGCAGTCCTCAGGGGGCAGGGTCCGACTACACC. Translating gives CASSPQGAGSDYT. The CDR3 in full is CASSPQGAGSDYTF.

Turning to this clone: Gene names refer to mouse genes. The read finishes 1 residue shy of the CDR3 end, and the germline J gene is used to complete it. This chain connects TRBV1 to TRBJ2-4; the D gene is possibly TRBD2 (5 bases). This CDR3 contains 14 residues. Germline CDR1 is NSQYPW and CDR2 is LRSPGD (reference sequence). The V end was cut by 1 base, the J end by 2 bases, with 7 bases between. The CDR3 protein is CTCSAGTFQNTLYF. The part of the CDR3 DNA that was read is TGCACCTGCAGTGCAGGGACTTTTCAAAACACCTTGTAC.

Details on this clone: Gene names follow the mouse nomenclature. The read gets to within 1 residue of the CDR3 end, and the germline J gene fills in the rest. The genes are TRBV26 and TRBJ2-5, with D unclear. Trimming took off 2 bases at V and 2 bases at J, with 5 bases between the two ends. CDR1 and CDR2 (germline): KGHPV, FQNQEV (reference sequence). The CDR3 runs to 13 residues. The part of the CDR3 DNA that was read is TGTGCCAGCAGTCTGGGGTTCCAAGACACCCAGTAC. Its protein is CASSLGFQDTQY. The full CDR3 is CASSLGFQDTQYF. Full variable domain (remainder filled in from reference TRBV26 and TRBJ2-5): NSKVIQTPRYLVKGQGQKAKMRCIPEKGHPVVFWYQQNKNNEFKFLINFQNQEVLQQIDMTEKRFSAECPSNSPCSLEIQSSEAGDSALYLCASSLGFQDTQYFGPGTRLLVL.

Details on this clone: All gene names here are mouse names. The sequenced fragment ends 1 residue before the CDR3 boundary, so the rest is inferred from the germline J gene. The chain carries TRBV3 and TRBJ2-3; possible D gene TRBD1, 7 bases. CDR1 and CDR2 from the germline V gene are SNHLY and FYNGKV (reference sequence). The ends were cut back, 6 bases at V and 3 bases at J, with 10 bases in the middle. The CDR3 length is 13 residues. CDR3 DNA, as far as it was read: TGTGCCAGCAGAGGGGGCCGGGCAGAAACGCTGTAT. This encodes CASRGGRAETLY. The full CDR3 protein reads CASRGGRAETLYF.

By its share, this clone is medium-sized. Any gene name here is a mouse gene name. The observed sequence ends 1 residue before the CDR3 terminus, with the missing tail filled in from the germline J gene. V usage is TRBV13-1 and J usage is TRBJ2-3; 8 nucleotides agree with TRBD2. V trimming: 1 base; J trimming: 1 base; junction bases outside the gene matches: 2. The CDR3 has 15 amino acids. Germline V CDR1 and CDR2: NSHNY, SYGAGN. The part of the CDR3 DNA that was read is TGTGCCAGCAGTGATCTGACTGGGGGTGCAGAAACGCTGTAT. Translated, it gives CASSDLTGGAETLY. The CDR3, in full, reads CASSDLTGGAETLYF.

On this clone itself: Gene labels here are mouse ones. The read falls 1 residue short of the CDR3 end, and the missing part is taken from the germline J gene. The chain employs TRBV26 and TRBJ1-5, with 9 bases identical to TRBD1. Germline-derived CDR1 and CDR2 are KGHPV and FQNQEV (reference sequence). CDR3 length: 14 residues. Trimming took 4 bases from V and 3 from J; bases not matched to a gene: 1. CDR3 residues: CASSPDRGNQAPLF. The covered CDR3 bases are TGTGCCAGCAGTCCGGACAGGGGCAACCAGGCTCCGCTT. The variable domain in full, with the rest retrieved from reference TRBV26 and TRBJ1-5, is NSKVIQTPRYLVKGQGQKAKMRCIPEKGHPVVFWYQQNKNNEFKFLINFQNQEVLQQIDMTEKRFSAECPSNSPCSLEIQSSEAGDSALYLCASSPDRGNQAPLFGEGTRLSVL.

The table lists this clone with a few counts. Gene names refer to mouse genes. The CDR3 extends 1 residue past the end of the read, so its final part is completed from the germline J gene. The chain combines TRBV26 with TRBJ2-5; 8 bases are shared with TRBD2. The CDR3 covers 14 residues. CDR1 is KGHPV and CDR2 is FQNQEV in the germline V gene (reference sequence). V shed 4 bases, J shed 2 bases, and the junction held 2 bases outside the gene matches. The CDR3 region is CASSRLGSQDTQYF. The sequenced CDR3 bases are TGTGCCAGCAGTCGACTGGGGAGCCAAGACACCCAGTAC.

Only a few counts were recorded for this clone. Genes and germline come from the mouse. The read stops 1 residue short of the end of the CDR3; the missing end is completed from the germline J gene. The gene calls are TRBV3 and TRBJ2-1, with 10 bases identical to TRBD1. Germline values: CDR1 SNHLY, CDR2 FYNGKV (reference sequence). V dropped 5 bases and J dropped 7; count of bases not matched to a gene: 5. The CDR3 runs to 14 residues. The CDR3: CASSPPGQGAEQFF. The DNA read from the CDR3 is TGTGCCAGCAGCCCACCGGGACAGGGGGCTGAGCAGTTC.

This clone is termed medium-sized. Here the gene names and germline are mouse. The read ends 1 residue before the CDR3 terminus; that terminus is restored from the germline J gene. The V gene is TRBV26, the J gene TRBJ2-3; TRBD1 matches 10 bases. Germline CDR1 KGHPV, CDR2 FQNQEV (reference sequence). This CDR3 comprises 14 residues. Trimming took 6 bases from V and 3 from J; bases not matched to a gene: 3. CDR3: CASRPGQGAETLYF. CDR3 DNA, as far as it was read: TGTGCCAGCAGACCGGGACAGGGGGCAGAAACGCTGTAT.

This clone is labeled large. All gene names here are mouse names. Read coverage stops 1 residue before the CDR3 terminus; the germline J gene supplies the remainder. The genes are TRBV1 and TRBJ2-7; a weak D match, TRBD1 (6 bases). The CDR3 spans 12 residues. V shed 3 bases and J shed 4 bases, with 7 bases lying between them. The germline gives CDR1 NSQYPW, CDR2 LRSPGD (reference sequence). The sequenced CDR3 bases are TGCACCTGCAGTGCGGGACAATATGAACAGTAC. Protein product: CTCSAGQYEQY. In full, the CDR3 is CTCSAGQYEQYF.

In its sample, this clone was seen a few times. The germline and genes are mouse ones. Sequencing ends 1 residue short of the CDR3 end; the germline J gene provides the rest. V usage is TRBV23 and J usage is TRBJ1-5; the table's D call of TRBD1 was not tested on the DNA. The CDR3 covers 12 residues. From germline, CDR1 is KGHTA and CDR2 FQNQQP. CDR3 DNA, as far as it was read: TGCTCCAGCAGCAGGGACATCCAGGCTCCGCTT. Protein sequence: CSSSRDIQAPL. The full-length CDR3 reads as CSSSRDIQAPLF.

As for this clone: Genes and germline are mouse. Read sequence stops 1 residue before the CDR3 end, and the germline J gene provides the missing end. V is TRBV13-1 and J is TRBJ2-1; 11 bases fit TRBD2. CDR3 length: 18 residues. Per germline, CDR1 NSHNY and CDR2 SYGAGN. J was trimmed by 0 bases and V by 0 bases; bases with no gene match: 5. CDR3 bases read: TGTGCCAGCAGTGATGTCGTTGGGACTGGGGGTAACTATGCTGAGCAGTTC. It yields the protein CASSDVVGTGGNYAEQF. The full CDR3 sequence reads CASSDVVGTGGNYAEQFF.

A note on this clone: Gene and germline names: mouse. The CDR3 goes on 1 residue after the read ends, and that part is filled in from the germline J gene. The J gene is TRBJ2-7, the V gene TRBV12-2, with TRBD2 identical over 8 bases. The CDR3 covers 15 residues. V lost 0 bases to trimming and J lost 4 bases; unmatched junction nucleotides: 7. CDR1 and CDR2 from the germline V gene are SGHLS and HYDKME. CDR3 DNA (partial): TGTGCCAGCTCTCTCATGGGGGGGACCCTATATGAACAGTAC. Its translation: CASSLMGGTLYEQY. The entire CDR3 sequence reads CASSLMGGTLYEQYF.

This clone was recorded a few times. Gene names refer to mouse genes. The CDR3 end is not reached by the read, which stops 1 residue before it; the germline J gene fills it in. The rearrangement uses TRBV31 and TRBJ1-5; D perhaps matches TRBD1 (5 bases). This CDR3 comprises 13 residues. V lost 3 bases, J lost 1 base, and 7 bases lay in between. From germline, CDR1 is GKSSPN and CDR2 SITVG. The CDR3 protein is CAWRRTNNQAPLF. Partial CDR3 DNA: TGTGCCTGGAGACGGACAAACAACCAGGCTCCGCTT.

This clone occurred a few times. The genes and germline here are from mouse. The read falls 1 residue short of the CDR3 end, and the missing part is taken from the germline J gene. The chain recombines TRBV1 with TRBJ2-1; 9 bases fit TRBD2. CDR1 and CDR2 from the germline V gene are NSQYPW and LRSPGD (reference sequence). Trimming cost V 4 bases and J 3 bases; bases outside gene matches: 1. The CDR3 spans 14 residues. CDR3 residues: CTCSVGGRYAEQFF. The CDR3 bases that were read are TGCACCTGCAGTGTGGGGGGGCGCTATGCTGAGCAGTTC.

By share, this clone ranks as medium-sized. The listed genes are named as in mouse. Read coverage stops 1 residue before the CDR3 terminus; the germline J gene supplies the remainder. V usage is TRBV23 and J usage is TRBJ2-4; the table's D call, TRBD2, has no DNA check behind it. Germline CDR1 reads KGHTA; CDR2 reads FQNQQP. The CDR3 loop spans 14 amino acids. The CDR3 bases that were read are TGCTCCAGCAGTCAATCGTCTGGGGGGGTCACCTTGTAC. Protein: CSSSQSSGGVTLY. The entire CDR3 is CSSSQSSGGVTLYF.

About this clone: The genes and germline here are from mouse. The DNA ends 1 residue before the CDR3 does, and the rest of the CDR3 is filled in from the germline J gene. The rearrangement joins TRBV26 to TRBJ1-4; possibly TRBD1 for D (5 bases). CDR3 size: 14 residues. Germline V gene sequence: CDR1 KGHPV, CDR2 FQNQEV (reference sequence). V gave up 6 bases and J gave up 0 bases, with 8 bases separating them. The CDR3 loop reads CASSDRISNERLFF. The sequenced part of the CDR3 DNA is TGTGCCAGCAGCGACAGAATTTCCAACGAAAGATTATTT.

This clone was found a few times. Germline and genes: mouse. The CDR3 extends 1 residue past the end of the read, so its final part is completed from the germline J gene. The chain joins TRBV13-3 to TRBJ2-7; TRBD2 agrees at 7 bases. CDR3 size: 13 residues. Germline assignment: CDR1 NNHDY and CDR2 SYVADS. J was trimmed by 4 bases and V by 2 bases; bases with no gene match: 3. The CDR3 sequence: CASSEGWGYEQYF. CDR3 DNA (partial): TGTGCCAGCAGTGAAGGCTGGGGGTATGAACAGTAC.

Notes on this clone: Genes and germline come from the mouse. Read sequence stops 1 residue before the CDR3 end, and the germline J gene provides the missing end. The chain recombines TRBV5 with TRBJ1-5; D is ambiguous. The V gene lost 0 bases and the J gene lost 0 bases, with 3 bases spanning the gap. This CDR3 has 14 amino acids. The germline V gene has CDR1 LGHNA and CDR2 YNLKQL (reference sequence). CDR3 loop: CASSQDNNNQAPLF. The sequenced CDR3 bases are TGTGCCAGCAGCCAAGACAATAACAACCAGGCTCCGCTT.

Relative to its sample, this clone is medium-sized (0.01 to 0.1%). Each gene name is a mouse one. Read sequence stops 1 residue before the CDR3 end, and the germline J gene provides the missing end. The chain recombines TRBV26 with TRBJ1-1, with D unresolved. The CDR3 runs 12 residues. V was cut by 2 bases and J by 0 bases, with 1 base left in between. Germline values: CDR1 KGHPV, CDR2 FQNQEV (reference sequence). Incomplete CDR3 DNA: TGTGCCAGCAGTCTGGAGAACACAGAAGTCTTC. Its translation is CASSLENTEVF. In full, the CDR3 reads CASSLENTEVFF.

This clone was counted once. Gene names and germline match the mouse. The CDR3 extends 1 residue past the end of the read, so its final part is completed from the germline J gene. The rearrangement uses TRBV26 and TRBJ1-2; D possibly corresponds to TRBD1 (6 bases). Between the trimmed V and J ends, which lost 6 bases and 0 bases, there was a span of 11 bases. This CDR3 is 14 amino acids long. Germline V gives CDR1 KGHPV, CDR2 FQNQEV (reference sequence). The CDR3 bases that were read are TGTGCCAGCAGAGGACAGAATCCAAACTCCGACTACACC. This encodes CASRGQNPNSDYT. The full CDR3 protein is CASRGQNPNSDYTF.

Of note for this clone: Mouse gene names and germline throughout. Read sequence stops 1 residue before the CDR3 end, and the germline J gene provides the missing end. The chain employs TRBV26 and TRBJ1-3; D unclear. The CDR3 length is 13 residues. CDR1 is KGHPV, CDR2 FQNQEV, per germline (reference sequence). V was cut by 1 base and J by 7 bases, with 8 bases left in between. CDR3 bases read: TGTGCCAGCAGTCTGTTCAGCCCCAATACGCTCTAT. Protein: CASSLFSPNTLY. The whole CDR3 protein reads CASSLFSPNTLYF.